The clone carrying this T cell receptor (beta chain) was picked up a small number of times. The antigen is unknown. This specimen belongs to a study of regulatory T cells in long-lasting Graves disease. Broader study findings: Possibly, accuracy suffered from the small sample size.

Time point denoted: newly diagnosed GD, antithyroid drugs for less than 3 months. The authors made the TCR library using RNA they extracted from PBMCs. Building of the TCR beta libraries involved iRepertoire HTBI primers and Arm-PCR of CDR3 regions. One entry per CDR3 protein, called by TCRdb with MiXCR from the multiplex PCR reads. The table records about 440,000 distinct CDR3 sequences, about a sixth of them present only once. A further study also used this sample, focusing on T cells in Graves' hyperthyroidism and ophthalmopathy. That report notes: Stable hyperthyroidism was separated from ophthalmopathy by a model based on 13 V-J features.

Source: peripheral blood mononuclear cells (PBMCs), taken at new diagnosis, from a patient treated with antithyroid drugs. This sequence originates from a woman between 18 and 29 years old with Graves disease.

CDR3 nucleotides: TGCGCCAGCAGCAGAGCGGACTCGTCCTACGAGCAGTACTTC. Amino acids: CASSRADSSYEQYF. The genes are TRBV5-1 and TRBJ2-7, with TRBD2 as a possible D gene (5 bases). V lost 4 bases and J 1 base, leaving 12 bases between the germline ends. The CDR3 totals 14 residues. CDR1 is SGHRS, CDR2 YFSETQ, per germline.